Described below is a single T cell receptor (beta chain) sequence and its context. Its antigen is as yet unknown. The data are from a study of OX40 agonist ivuxolimab in advanced cancers. About the research overall: Ivuxolimab, an agonist antibody against OX40 (CD134), was given to patients. Recorded diagnoses for dose-escalation patients were hepatocellular carcinoma, melanoma, renal cell or head and neck cancer.

General study results and limits: Clones of CD4+ and CD8+ blood T cells grew by week 6 at doses of 0.1 to 3.0 mg/kg.

Blood draws occurred at baseline, cycle 4 day 1, and cycle 7 day 1. Using immunoSEQ multiplex PCR, the repertoire was profiled, and TCRdb retains in-frame clones only, with some absent. The sample lists 60,000 or so clones, about 82% occurring once. This CDR3 is 14 amino acids long. V shed 5 bases, J shed 4 bases, and the junction held 4 bases outside the gene matches. CDR1 is SEHNR and CDR2 is FQNEAQ in the germline V gene (reference sequence). The rearrangement joins TRBV7-9 to TRBJ2-7; 11 nucleotides match TRBD2. This TCR was recovered from an adult with an advanced solid tumor such as melanoma, head and neck, liver or kidney cancer. This specimen consisted of CD4+ or CD8+ T cells sorted from blood, obtained in a trial of the OX40 agonist ivuxolimab. The CDR3 region is CASSLLAGGYEQYF. CDR3 sequence (DNA): TGTGCCAGCAGCCTTCTAGCGGGGGGTTACGAGCAGTACTTC.